These 25 T cell receptor beta chains were all obtained from the same sample, sequenced in a study of STAT5B mutations in CD4+ large granular lymphocyte leukemia. Libraries were prepared by immunoSEQ multiplex PCR; TCRdb keeps only in-frame clonotypes and omits some of them. The sample contains 20,000 to 25,000 clones, 79% of which appear only once. The sequenced sample was CD4+ T cells from blood buffy coats. These receptors all stem from a human donor in good health.

The V and J genes are TRBV5-8 and TRBJ2-3; D ambiguous. The CDR3 is 15 amino acids. V dropped 1 base and J dropped 6 bases, with 15 bases sitting between them. Germline CDR1 is SGHTS and CDR2 is YDEGEE. The DNA for the CDR3 is TGTGCCAGCAGCTTGCATACGGGCGGAGAGGATACGCAGTATTTT. The encoded protein is CASSLHTGGEDTQYF.

The chain combines TRBV5-5 with TRBJ2-1; D is possibly TRBD1 or TRBD2 (5 bases each). The germline V and J ends were trimmed by 0 bases and 8 bases, with 21 bases remaining between them. The CDR3 loop spans 17 amino acids. Germline assignment: CDR1 SGHKS and CDR2 YYEKEE (reference sequence). The CDR3, as DNA: TGTGCCAGCAGCTTGGAGTCCTTACTAGTTTTGGGGGATGAGCAGTTCTTC. Protein product: CASSLESLLVLGDEQFF.

Here the CDR3 DNA reads TGCGCCAGCAGCTTGGCGACAGGGTGGCAGGTGAATGAGCAGTTCTTC. Its protein product is CASSLATGWQVNEQFF. The chain recombines TRBV5-1 with TRBJ2-1; 7 nucleotides match TRBD1. The germline CDR1 and CDR2 sequences are SGHRS and YFSETQ. J was trimmed by 7 bases and V by 0 bases; bases with no gene match: 10. The CDR3 runs 16 residues.

V and J are TRBV29-1 and TRBJ2-3, with TRBD1 matching 7 bases. The ends lost 5 bases at V and 0 bases at J; junction bases unmatched: 8. The CDR3 runs 15 residues. Germline V gene lookup returns CDR1 SQVTM and CDR2 ANQGSEA. The CDR3 is CSVSAGTASTDTQYF. CDR3 sequence (DNA): TGCAGCGTTTCGGCCGGGACAGCTAGCACAGATACGCAGTATTTT.

The table lists this clone with a count of one. This CDR3 reads CASSLGTSGTSTWTQYF. The CDR3 bases are TGTGCCAGCAGCTTGGGGACTAGCGGAACTTCCACGTGGACCCAGTACTTC. This chain links TRBV5-4 with TRBJ2-5; TRBD2 matches at 10 bases. The length of the CDR3 is 17 residues. V shed 0 bases, J shed 7 bases, and the junction held 12 bases outside the gene matches. The germline CDR1 and CDR2 sequences are SGHNT and YYREEE (reference sequence). The variable domain in full, completed from reference TRBV5-4 and TRBJ2-5, reads ETGVTQSPTHLIKTRGQQVTLRCSSQSGHNTVSWYQQALGQGPQFIFQYYREEENGRGNFPPRFSGLQFPNYSSELNVNALELDDSALYLCASSLGTSGTSTWTQYFGPGTRLLVL.

V usage is TRBV23-1 and J usage is TRBJ2-1, with 7 bases lining up with TRBD1. Being an ORF, TRBV23-1 has a function that is uncertain. V was clipped by 0 bases and J by 1 base; unmatched bases: 6. The CDR3 loop spans 17 amino acids. DNA of the CDR3: TGCGCCAGCAGTCAATCTCCCCACAGGGGATCCTACAATGAGCAGTTCTTC. Protein product: CASSQSPHRGSYNEQFF.

The V and J genes are TRBV5-4 and TRBJ2-1; weak D call: TRBD2 (6 bases). The CDR3 length is 17 residues. Trimming shortened V by 0 bases and J by 0 bases, and 13 bases separated the two germline ends. Looked up from germline, CDR1 is SGHNT and CDR2 is YYREEE (reference sequence). CDR3 in amino acids: CASSLDGPGASYNEQFF. The CDR3, as DNA: TGTGCCAGCAGCTTGGACGGTCCGGGAGCCTCCTACAATGAGCAGTTCTTC.

The rearrangement uses TRBV30 and TRBJ2-3, with 8 bases identical to TRBD1. This CDR3 comprises 13 residues. V was clipped by 2 bases and J by 9 bases; unmatched bases: 7. Germline V lookup: CDR1 GTSNPN, CDR2 SVGIG (reference sequence). The CDR3 DNA follows: TGTGCCTGGAGTCGTGCAGGGGGCAGGACGCAGTATTTT. Encoded protein: CAWSRAGGRTQYF.

The chain recombines TRBV23-1 with TRBJ1-1; D is unclear. TRBV23-1 is noted as an ORF with a role that remains uncertain. V shed 1 base and J shed 3 bases, with 12 bases lying between them. This CDR3 region has 15 residues. The CDR3 DNA sequence: TGCGCCAGCAGTCAATTGGCCGGTAAGTACACTGAAGCTTTCTTT. Its protein product is CASSQLAGKYTEAFF.

This clone appeared a single time. The chain combines TRBV10-3 with TRBJ1-6; D remains ambiguous. CDR3 length: 13 amino acids. V lost 6 bases to trimming and J lost 0 bases, with 3 bases between them. Germline V lookup: CDR1 ENHRY, CDR2 SYGVKD. CDR3 bases: TGTGCCATCAGGAGCTCCTATAATTCACCCCTCCACTTT. This sequence encodes CAIRSSYNSPLHF.

The chain joins TRBV7-9 to TRBJ1-1; 9 positions agree with TRBD1. The CDR3 is 16 amino acids. Trimming took 5 bases from V and 3 from J; bases not matched to a gene: 10. Per the germline V gene, CDR1 is SEHNR and CDR2 is FQNEAQ (reference sequence). The chain's CDR3 is CASSKDRGGSDTEAFF. CDR3 bases: TGTGCCAGCAGCAAGGACAGGGGTGGGTCGGACACTGAAGCTTTCTTT. Complete variable domain (other parts from reference TRBV7-9 and TRBJ1-1): DTGVSQNPRHKITKRGQNVTFRCDPISEHNRLYWYRQTLGQGPEFLTYFQNEAQLEKSRLLSDRFSAERPKGSFSTLEIQRTEQGDSAMYLCASSKDRGGSDTEAFFGQGTRLTVV.

The V and J genes are TRBV6-6 and TRBJ1-4, with D possibly TRBD1 on 6 matching bases. Looked up from germline, CDR1 is MNHNY and CDR2 is SVGAGI (reference sequence). V shed 4 bases and J shed 8 bases, with 8 bases lying between them. The CDR3 is 12 residues long. The CDR3 DNA sequence: TGTGCCAGCAGTTTGGGGGGCGAAAAACTGTTTTTT. Residues: CASSLGGEKLFF.

This clone has only one observation. The CDR3 nucleotides are TGTGCCTGGAGTGTACGGAGCACGGTAAACATTCAGTACTTC. Translated, it gives CAWSVRSTVNIQYF. This sequence joins TRBV30 and TRBJ2-4; D is uncertain. Trimming pared 0 bases from V and 6 bases from J, leaving 12 bases between. Germline CDR1 is GTSNPN and CDR2 is SVGIG (reference sequence). The CDR3 extends over 14 amino acids.

This clone appeared a few times. The genes are TRBV7-9 and TRBJ2-7; D is possibly TRBD1 (6 bases). The germline V gene has CDR1 SEHNR and CDR2 FQNEAQ (reference sequence). The CDR3 is 13 residues long. V lost 7 bases to trimming and J lost 2 bases, with 12 bases between them. CDR3 region: CASNTRDTYEQYF. The DNA for the CDR3 is TGTGCCAGCAATACCCGGGACACCTACGAGCAGTACTTC. Combining the CDR3 with reference TRBV7-9 and TRBJ2-7 gives the whole variable domain DTGVSQNPRHKITKRGQNVTFRCDPISEHNRLYWYRQTLGQGPEFLTYFQNEAQLEKSRLLSDRFSAERPKGSFSTLEIQRTEQGDSAMYLCASNTRDTYEQYFGPGTRLTVT.

This clone was seen more than once but under ten times. This CDR3 reads CASSLRFGTGFHYGYTF. CDR3 in DNA: TGTGCCAGCAGCTTGAGGTTCGGGACAGGTTTTCACTATGGCTACACCTTC. This chain connects TRBV5-6 to TRBJ1-2, with TRBD1 matching over 8 bases. The germline V gene encodes CDR1 SGHDT and CDR2 YYEEEE. V lost 1 base and J lost 3; bases outside the gene matches: 11. CDR3 length: 17 amino acids.

CDR3 sequence: CASSLSGGFYEQYF. DNA for the CDR3: TGCGCCAGCAGCTTATCAGGGGGCTTCTACGAGCAGTACTTC. The chain recombines TRBV5-1 with TRBJ2-7; TRBD1 agrees at 8 bases. CDR1 SGHRS and CDR2 YFSETQ come from the germline V gene. V dropped 2 bases and J dropped 3; count of bases not matched to a gene: 4. CDR3 length: 14 residues.

This clone has only one observation. The genes are TRBV30 and TRBJ2-2, with a tentative D call TRBD2 (6 bases). This CDR3 contains 13 residues. Germline V gives CDR1 GTSNPN, CDR2 SVGIG (reference sequence). V was cut by 5 bases and J by 2 bases, with 9 bases left in between. The CDR3 coding sequence is TGTGCCTGGGGGAGGCTCAACACCGGGGAGCTGTTTTTT. It is translated as CAWGRLNTGELFF. Full variable domain (missing parts from reference TRBV30 and TRBJ2-2): SQTIHQWPATLVQPVGSPLSLECTVEGTSNPNLYWYRQAAGRGLQLLFYSVGIGQISSEVPQNLSASRPQDRQFILSSKKLLLSDSGFYLCAWGRLNTGELFFGEGSRLTVL.

The V and J genes are TRBV27 and TRBJ2-3; D is perhaps TRBD2 (5 bases). The germline CDR1 and CDR2 sequences are MNHEY and SMNVEV (reference sequence). The V and J ends lost 5 bases and 4 bases respectively, with 10 bases between them. The CDR3 totals 13 residues. The CDR3 DNA reads TGTGCCAGCAGTCCTAGCAATTCAGATACGCAGTATTTT. The encoded protein is CASSPSNSDTQYF.

In its sample, this clone was seen a few times. The chain joins TRBV6-5 to TRBJ1-1; a weak D match, TRBD1 (5 bases). V was cut by 0 bases and J by 6 bases, with 11 bases left in between. From germline, CDR1 is MNHEY and CDR2 SVGAGI. This CDR3 has 14 amino acids. The CDR3 sequence: CASSYSRGWAEAFF. Here the CDR3 DNA reads TGTGCCAGCAGTTACTCGAGGGGTTGGGCTGAAGCTTTCTTT.

This clone was seen more than once but under ten times. This sequence joins TRBV7-9 and TRBJ1-2, with TRBD1 matching over 8 bases. Trimming removed 4 bases from V and 0 bases from J; junction bases left unmatched: 7. This CDR3 is built from 16 residues. The V gene's germline CDR1 is SEHNR and CDR2 FQNEAQ (reference sequence). In nucleotides, the CDR3 is TGTGCCAGCAGCTCAGCTGTCAGGGGGCCTAACTATGGCTACACCTTC. Residues: CASSSAVRGPNYGYTF. Together with reference TRBV7-9 and TRBJ1-2, the CDR3 gives the full variable domain: DTGVSQNPRHKITKRGQNVTFRCDPISEHNRLYWYRQTLGQGPEFLTYFQNEAQLEKSRLLSDRFSAERPKGSFSTLEIQRTEQGDSAMYLCASSSAVRGPNYGYTFGSGTRLTVV.

The sample holds a few counts of this clone. This chain connects TRBV9 to TRBJ1-5, with a tentative D call TRBD1 (6 bases). CDR1 and CDR2 (germline): SGDLS, YYNGEE. The V gene lost 4 bases and the J gene lost 4 bases, with 12 bases spanning the gap. The CDR3 length is 14 residues. The CDR3 spells CASSSGQPNQPQHF. Here the CDR3 DNA reads TGTGCCAGCAGCTCGGGACAACCGAATCAGCCCCAGCATTTT.

The chain joins TRBV6-6 to TRBJ1-2, with D perhaps TRBD1 (6 bases). The germline V gene encodes CDR1 MNHNY and CDR2 SVGAGI (reference sequence). CDR3 length equals 16 residues. V dropped 6 bases and J dropped 1 base, with 18 bases sitting between them. In nucleotides, the CDR3 is TGTGCCAGCAGCGTGGACAGTTTGGGAGGTAACTATGGCTACACCTTC. It codes for CASSVDSLGGNYGYTF.

This chain uses TRBV25-1 with TRBJ1-6; no clear D. Germline assignment: CDR1 MGHDK and CDR2 SYGVNS. The ends were cut back, 6 bases at V and 8 bases at J, with 14 bases in the middle. CDR3 length: 14 residues. The CDR3 sequence: CASRDDLPYSPLHF. As DNA, the CDR3 is TGTGCCAGCAGAGACGACTTACCCTATTCACCCCTCCACTTT.

J is TRBJ2-7 and V is TRBV30; a weak D match, TRBD1 (6 bases). The length of the CDR3 is 14 residues. The germline V gene encodes CDR1 GTSNPN and CDR2 SVGIG (reference sequence). V was cut by 1 base and J by 6 bases, with 16 bases left in between. CDR3 residues: CAWSDGTPTGEQYF. For the CDR3, the DNA is TGTGCCTGGAGTGACGGGACACCAACGGGCGAGCAGTACTTC.

The V call is TRBV7-2, the J call TRBJ1-2; 7 bases match TRBD1. The junction had 6 bases not matched to a gene; V was cut back by 5 bases and J by 3 bases. This CDR3 has 14 amino acids. Germline CDR1 SGHTA, CDR2 FQGNSA. CDR3 in DNA: TGTGCCAGCAGCCCATCGGGACAGTACTATGGCTACACCTTC. Its translation is CASSPSGQYYGYTF.